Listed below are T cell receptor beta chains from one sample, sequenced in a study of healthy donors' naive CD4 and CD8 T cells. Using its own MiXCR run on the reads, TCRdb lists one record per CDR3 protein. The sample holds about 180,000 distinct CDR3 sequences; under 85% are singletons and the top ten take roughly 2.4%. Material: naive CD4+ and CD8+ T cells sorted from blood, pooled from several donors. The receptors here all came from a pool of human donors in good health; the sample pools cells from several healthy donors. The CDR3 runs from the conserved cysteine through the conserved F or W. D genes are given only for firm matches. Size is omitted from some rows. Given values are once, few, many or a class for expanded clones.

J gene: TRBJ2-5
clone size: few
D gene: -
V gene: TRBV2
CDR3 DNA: TGTGCCAGCAGATACCAAGAGACCCAGTACTTC
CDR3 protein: CASRYQETQYF

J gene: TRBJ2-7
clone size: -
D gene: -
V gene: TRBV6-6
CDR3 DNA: TGTGCCAGCAGTTACTCGGACACCCATCGGGAGCAGTACTTC
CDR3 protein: CASSYSDTHREQYF

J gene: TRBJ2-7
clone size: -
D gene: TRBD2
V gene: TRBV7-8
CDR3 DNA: TGTGCCAGCAGCTACGGACTAGCCTACGAGCAGTACTTC
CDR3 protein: CASSYGLAYEQYF

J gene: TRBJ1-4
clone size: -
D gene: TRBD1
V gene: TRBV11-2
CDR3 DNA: TGTGCCAGCAGCTCCCCCCGTGACAGGGGTTTCGAAAAACTGTTTTTT
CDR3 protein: CASSSPRDRGFEKLFF

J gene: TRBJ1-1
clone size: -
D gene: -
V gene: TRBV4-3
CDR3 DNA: TGCGCCAGCAGCCAGACCACCCGGGGGCCTGAAGCTTTCTTT
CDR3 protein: CASSQTTRGPEAFF

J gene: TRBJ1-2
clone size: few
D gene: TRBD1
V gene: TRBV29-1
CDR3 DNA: TGCAGCGTTGCCGGGACAGGGGGATCCTACACCTTC
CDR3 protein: CSVAGTGGSYTF

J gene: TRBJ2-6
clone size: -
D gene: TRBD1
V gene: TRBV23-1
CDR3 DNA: TGCGCCAGCAGTCAACAAAAAACAGGGGCCGTCTCTGGGGCCAACGTCCTGACTTTC
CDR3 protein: CASSQQKTGAVSGANVLTF

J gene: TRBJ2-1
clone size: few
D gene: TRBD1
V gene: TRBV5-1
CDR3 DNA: TGCGCCAGCAGCCCGCGGACAGGTTTTAGTGAGCAGTTCTTC
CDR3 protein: CASSPRTGFSEQFF

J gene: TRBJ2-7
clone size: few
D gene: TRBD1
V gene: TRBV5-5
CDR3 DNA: TGTGCCAGCAGCCACCCGGGACAGGGGCTCTACGAGCAGTACTTC
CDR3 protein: CASSHPGQGLYEQYF

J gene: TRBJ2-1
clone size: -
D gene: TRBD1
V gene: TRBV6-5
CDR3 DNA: TGTGCCAGCAGTTCAGACAGGGGGCACTACAATGAGCAGTTCTTC
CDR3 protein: CASSSDRGHYNEQFF

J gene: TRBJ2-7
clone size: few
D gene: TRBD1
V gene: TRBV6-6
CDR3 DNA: TGTGCCAGCAACGAACGGGACAGCACCTACGAGCAGTACTTC
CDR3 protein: CASNERDSTYEQYF

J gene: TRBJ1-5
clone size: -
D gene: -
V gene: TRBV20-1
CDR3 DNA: TGCAGTGCCTCTGGAGGGCCAGGGGGCAATCAGCCCCAGCATTTT
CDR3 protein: CSASGGPGGNQPQHF

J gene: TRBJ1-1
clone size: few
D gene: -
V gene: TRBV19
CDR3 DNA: TGTGCCAGTAGTACCCGACAGGACCTCACTGAAGCTTTCTTT
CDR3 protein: CASSTRQDLTEAFF

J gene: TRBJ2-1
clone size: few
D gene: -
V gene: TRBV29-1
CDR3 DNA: TGCAGCCCGAAGGGACCGGATGAGCAGTTCTTC
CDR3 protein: CSPKGPDEQFF

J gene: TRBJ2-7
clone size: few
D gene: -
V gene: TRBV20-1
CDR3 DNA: TGCAGTGCTAGAGCTCCGATTGGCGGCTACGAGCAGTACTTC
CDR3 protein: CSARAPIGGYEQYF

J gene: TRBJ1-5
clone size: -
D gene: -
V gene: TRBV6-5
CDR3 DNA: TGTGCCAGCAGTGAGGGAAGTTCTCGCAATCAGCCCCAGCATTTT
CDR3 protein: CASSEGSSRNQPQHF

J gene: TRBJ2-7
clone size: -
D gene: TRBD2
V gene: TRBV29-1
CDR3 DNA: TGCAGCGTTCGGGGACTAGCGGGAGTTAGCGAGCAGTACTTC
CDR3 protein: CSVRGLAGVSEQYF

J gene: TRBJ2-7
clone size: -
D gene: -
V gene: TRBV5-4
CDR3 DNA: TGTGCCAGCAGCTTCCCTGAGGGATACGAGCAGTACTTC
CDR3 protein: CASSFPEGYEQYF

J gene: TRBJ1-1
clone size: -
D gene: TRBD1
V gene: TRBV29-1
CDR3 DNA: TGCAGCGTTGGTGGGACAGTAAATTTGAACACTGAAGCTTTCTTT
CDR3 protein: CSVGGTVNLNTEAFF

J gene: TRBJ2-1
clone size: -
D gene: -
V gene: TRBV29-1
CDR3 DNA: TGCAGCGTTGGAGGGATGGGGGCCAATGAGCAGTTCTTC
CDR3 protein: CSVGGMGANEQFF

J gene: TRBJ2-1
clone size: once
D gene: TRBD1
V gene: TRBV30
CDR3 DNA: TGTGCCTGGAGCCCTTGGACCGGGACAGGGGATCTGAATGAGCAGTTCTTC
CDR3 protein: CAWSPWTGTGDLNEQFF

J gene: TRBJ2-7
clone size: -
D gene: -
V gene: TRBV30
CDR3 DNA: TGTGCCTGGGCTGGGTACTCCTACGAGCAGTACTTC
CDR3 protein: CAWAGYSYEQYF

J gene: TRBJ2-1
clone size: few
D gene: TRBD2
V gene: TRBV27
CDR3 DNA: TGTGCCAGCAGTCCGGGACTAGCGGGAGGAGAGCAGTTCTTC
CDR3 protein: CASSPGLAGGEQFF

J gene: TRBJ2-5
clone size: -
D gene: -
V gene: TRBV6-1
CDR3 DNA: TGTGCCAGCAGTGAACCCGGGGCACCGGCTCAAGAGACCCAGTACTTC
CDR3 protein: CASSEPGAPAQETQYF

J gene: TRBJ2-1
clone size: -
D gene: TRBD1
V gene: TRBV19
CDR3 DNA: TGTGCCAGTAGTATAGAGGACAGGGGGAGGGCTGAGCAGTTCTTC
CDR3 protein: CASSIEDRGRAEQFF

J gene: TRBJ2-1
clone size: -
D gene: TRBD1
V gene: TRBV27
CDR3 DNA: TGTGCCAGCAGTTACGGACAGGGTGGGGATGAGCAGTTCTTC
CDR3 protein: CASSYGQGGDEQFF

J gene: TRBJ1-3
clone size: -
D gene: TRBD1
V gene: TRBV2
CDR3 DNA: TGTGCCAGCAGTTTCGGACAGGGCACAGGAAACACCATATATTTT
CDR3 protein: CASSFGQGTGNTIYF

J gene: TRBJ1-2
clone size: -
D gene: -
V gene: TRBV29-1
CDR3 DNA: TGCAGCGTTGAGGTTGAGGGGAGGGAAGCAACTATCTATGGCTACACCTTC
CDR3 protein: CSVEVEGREATIYGYTF

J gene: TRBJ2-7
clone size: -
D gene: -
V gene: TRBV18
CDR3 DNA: TGTGCCAGCTCACCACCGGACAACTCTCCCTACGAGCAGTACTTC
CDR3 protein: CASSPPDNSPYEQYF

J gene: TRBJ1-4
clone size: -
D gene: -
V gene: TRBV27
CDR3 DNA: TGTGCCAGCAGTCCCTCTTACGGGGTTGGACTGTTTTTT
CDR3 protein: CASSPSYGVGLFF

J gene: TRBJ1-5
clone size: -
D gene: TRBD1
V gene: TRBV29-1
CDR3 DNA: TGCAGCGTTGCCGGGACAGGTGATCAGCCCCAGCATTTT
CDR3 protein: CSVAGTGDQPQHF

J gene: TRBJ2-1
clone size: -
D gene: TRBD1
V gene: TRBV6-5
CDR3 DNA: TGTGCCAGCAGTTCAACGATTCGGGACAGAGACCCTGAGCAGTTCTTC
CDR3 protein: CASSSTIRDRDPEQFF

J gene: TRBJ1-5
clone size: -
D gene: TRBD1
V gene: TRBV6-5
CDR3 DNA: TGTGCCAGCAGTGAAAGGGACAGGGCCCCCCAGCCCCAGCATTTT
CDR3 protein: CASSERDRAPQPQHF

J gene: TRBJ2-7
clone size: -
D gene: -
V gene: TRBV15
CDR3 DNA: TGTGCCACCAGCAGAGATCTGGGCTACGAGCAGTACTTC
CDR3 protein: CATSRDLGYEQYF

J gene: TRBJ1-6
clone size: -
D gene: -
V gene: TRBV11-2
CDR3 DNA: TGTGCCAGCAGCTTAAACATTTCACCCCTCCACTTT
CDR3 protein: CASSLNISPLHF

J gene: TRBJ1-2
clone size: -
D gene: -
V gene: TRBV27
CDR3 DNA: TGTGCCAGCAGTTTATCCACAGGGTTCTATGGCTACACCTTC
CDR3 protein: CASSLSTGFYGYTF

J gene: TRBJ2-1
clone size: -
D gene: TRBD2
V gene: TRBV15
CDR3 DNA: TGTGCCACCAGCAGGACTAGCGGTCCCGTTGGGAATGAGCAGTTCTTC
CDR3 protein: CATSRTSGPVGNEQFF

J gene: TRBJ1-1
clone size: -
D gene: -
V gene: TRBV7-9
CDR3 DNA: TGTGCCAGCAGCCCTCGGAACACTGAAGCTTTCTTT
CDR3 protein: CASSPRNTEAFF

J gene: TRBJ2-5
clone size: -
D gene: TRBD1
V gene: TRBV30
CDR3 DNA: TGTGCCTGGAGTGTGGGGACAGGGTTTGTAGAGACCCAGTACTTC
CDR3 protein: CAWSVGTGFVETQYF

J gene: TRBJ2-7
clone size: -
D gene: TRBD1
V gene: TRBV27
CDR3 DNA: TGTGCCAGCAGTCTGTCCGGGACAGGGTGGTACGAGCAGTACTTC
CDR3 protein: CASSLSGTGWYEQYF

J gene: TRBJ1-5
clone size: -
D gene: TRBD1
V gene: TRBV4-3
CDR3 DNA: TGCGCCAGCAGTACGACAGGGGGCAACATTTATCGGCCCCAGCATTTT
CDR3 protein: CASSTTGGNIYRPQHF

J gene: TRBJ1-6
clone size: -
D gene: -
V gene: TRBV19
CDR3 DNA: TGTGCCAGTAGCCCCGGGGGGTCGGCTTCACCCCTCCACTTT
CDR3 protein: CASSPGGSASPLHF